This T cell receptor (beta chain) is from a study of CD8+ T cells in alopecia areata. CDR3 length equals 13 residues. The germline gives CDR1 GTSNPN, CDR2 SVGIG (reference sequence). Germline trimming cut 4 bases from V and 8 bases from J; bases unmatched to any gene: 7. This clone turned up a few times. Extracted from the samples, RNA was reverse transcribed into cDNA to serve as the sequencing template. Measured with immunoSEQ multiplex PCR; TCRdb has only the in-frame clones, and not every one. The repertoire has about 250,000 clones, 67% of them found once; the top ten carry more than 0.95%. The clonotype originates from a human donor with alopecia areata. Source: CD4+ T cells sorted from blood, taken at week 0. The genes are TRBV30 and TRBJ2-5; 10 bases line up with TRBD1. Written as DNA, the CDR3 is TGTGCCTGGATTATCTGGGACAGGGGAACCCAGTACTTC. It encodes CAWIIWDRGTQYF.